This TCR beta chain was recovered during a study of CD8+CD57+ T cells in acquired aplastic anemia. The CDR3 is made up of 16 amino acids. Deletions cut 1 base from V and 10 bases from J, with 23 bases between. Germline CDR1 is SEHNR and CDR2 is FQNEAQ (reference sequence). According to the study, genomic DNA was the template for TCR beta VDJ and CDR3 profiling. One entry per CDR3 protein, called by TCRdb with MiXCR from the reads. The sample gives about 220,000 distinct CDR3 sequences, about 37% of which show up once; 1.1% is in the top ten. This clonotype was counted ten times or more. The receptor was isolated from a human donor in good health, serving as a control. The V call is TRBV7-9, the J call TRBJ2-7; D is undetermined. The material sequenced was sorted CD4+, CD8+, or CD8+CD57+ T cells (not recorded which) from PBMCs. The CDR3, as DNA: TGTGCCAGCAGCTTAGGTTCTGGCTCGCTAAGCCAACACCAGTACTTC. Amino acid sequence: CASSLGSGSLSQHQYF. Using reference TRBV7-9 and TRBJ2-7 for the parts outside the CDR3, the full variable domain is DTGVSQNPRHKITKRGQNVTFRCDPISEHNRLYWYRQTLGQGPEFLTYFQNEAQLEKSRLLSDRFSAERPKGSFSTLEIQRTEQGDSAMYLCASSLGSGSLSQHQYFGPGTRLTVT.